Following are 5 T cell receptor beta chains from one sample sequenced in a study of cytomegalovirus exposure and HLA in healthy donors. The PCR used 60 Vbeta and 13 Jbeta primers. The method was immunoSEQ multiplex PCR; TCRdb's version includes in-frame clones alone and lacks a portion of them. The profile covers 180,000 or so clones, with around 75% appearing a single time and 7.7% taken by the ten largest. The specimen was PBMCs. The receptors were sampled from a woman in her forties in good health and CMV-seropositive.

This chain links TRBV6-6 with TRBJ1-1, with TRBD1 matching over 9 bases. CDR1 and CDR2 from the germline V gene are MNHNY and SVGAGI (reference sequence). The ends lost 6 bases at V and 1 base at J; junction bases unmatched: 6. This CDR3 spans 15 amino acids. CDR3 bases: TGTGCCAGCAGGCCCAACAGGGGGCGGAACACTGAAGCTTTCTTT. Amino acids: CASRPNRGRNTEAFF.

V gene TRBV4-2 combines with J gene TRBJ2-3; 8 bases align to TRBD1. J gave up 2 bases and V 0 bases, and 10 bases lay outside the gene matches. The CDR3 covers 18 residues. CDR1 and CDR2 (germline): LGHNA, YNFKEQ. The CDR3 loop reads CASSQDWIGTGDTDTQYF. The CDR3 DNA is TGTGCCAGCAGCCAAGATTGGATAGGGACAGGCGACACAGATACGCAGTATTTT.

This chain joins TRBV6-1 and TRBJ2-7, with D maybe TRBD2 (6 bases). Trimming stripped 3 bases from V and 7 bases from J, with 16 bases between. CDR1 is MNHNS and CDR2 is SASEGT in the germline V gene. The CDR3 is made up of 14 amino acids. This chain's CDR3 is CASSDRRGEGEQYF. As DNA, the CDR3 is TGTGCCAGCAGTGATAGGCGGGGAGAGGGGGAGCAGTACTTC.

This clone has just a few counts. The gene calls are TRBV19 and TRBJ1-2; D possibly corresponds to TRBD1 (5 bases). Trimming pared 6 bases from V and 7 bases from J, leaving 15 bases between. Germline-derived CDR1 and CDR2 are LNHDA and SQIVND (reference sequence). CDR3 length: 13 residues. CDR3 loop: CASSHRRDRGYTF. The CDR3 DNA is TGTGCCAGTAGCCATAGGCGGGACCGTGGCTACACCTTC. Full variable domain (missing parts from reference TRBV19 and TRBJ1-2): DGGITQSPKYLFRKEGQNVTLSCEQNLNHDAMYWYRQDPGQGLRLIYYSQIVNDFQKGDIAEGYSVSREKKESFPLTVTSAQKNPTAFYLCASSHRRDRGYTFGSGTRLTVV.

The chain combines TRBV14 with TRBJ2-7, with 9 bases aligning to TRBD1. The germline gives CDR1 SGHDN, CDR2 FVKESK. Trimming took 6 bases from V and 2 from J; bases not matched to a gene: 5. The CDR3 extends over 14 amino acids. The CDR3 region is CASSRDRVPYEQYF. As DNA, the CDR3 is TGTGCCAGCAGTCGGGACAGGGTTCCCTACGAGCAGTACTTC.